This is a list of T cell receptor beta chains from one sample in a study of cytomegalovirus exposure and HLA in healthy donors. Sequenced by immunoSEQ multiplex PCR; TCRdb stores in-frame clones only, minus some. Seen here are around 37,000 clones, around 85% observed once, and the top ten hold roughly 2.5%. Input material: PBMCs. Receptors were obtained from a man between 45 and 60 years old in good health and CMV-seronegative. The CDR3 runs from the conserved cysteine through the conserved F or W. A D gene is named only where the DNA matches it firmly. Some rows have no size entry. The others give once, few or many, or a class for an expanded clone.

v_call: TRBV7-9
clone_size: NA
d_call: NA
j_call: TRBJ1-4
cdr3_aa: CASSPPLGDATNEKLFF
cdr3_nt: TGTGCCAGCAGCCCCCCTCTCGGAGATGCAACTAATGAAAAACTGTTTTTT

v_call: TRBV7-6
clone_size: NA
d_call: TRBD1
j_call: TRBJ2-1
cdr3_aa: CASSYRADRVNEQFF
cdr3_nt: TGTGCCAGCAGCTACCGAGCGGACAGGGTCAATGAGCAGTTCTTC

v_call: TRBV7-9
clone_size: NA
d_call: NA
j_call: TRBJ1-2
cdr3_aa: CASNPPGTLDYTF
cdr3_nt: TGTGCCAGCAACCCCCCCGGGACTCTGGACTACACCTTC

v_call: TRBV15
clone_size: NA
d_call: NA
j_call: TRBJ2-4
cdr3_aa: CATSRDTLAKNIQYF
cdr3_nt: TGTGCCACCAGCAGGGACACCTTAGCCAAAAACATTCAGTACTTC

v_call: TRBV9
clone_size: NA
d_call: NA
j_call: TRBJ2-7
cdr3_aa: CASSVDGGLYEQYF
cdr3_nt: TGTGCCAGCAGCGTGGACGGTGGACTCTACGAGCAGTACTTC

v_call: TRBV4-1
clone_size: NA
d_call: TRBD2
j_call: TRBJ2-1
cdr3_aa: CASSQDGTSLNEQFF
cdr3_nt: TGCGCCAGCAGCCAAGATGGGACTAGCCTGAATGAGCAGTTCTTC

v_call: TRBV5-4
clone_size: NA
d_call: TRBD2
j_call: TRBJ2-1
cdr3_aa: CASSGTSGGWYEQFF
cdr3_nt: TGTGCCAGCAGCGGGACTAGCGGGGGTTGGTATGAGCAGTTCTTC

v_call: TRBV5-1
clone_size: NA
d_call: NA
j_call: TRBJ1-6
cdr3_aa: CASSLANPGIGSPLHF
cdr3_nt: TGCGCCAGCAGCTTGGCCAACCCAGGTATAGGTTCACCCCTCCACTTT

v_call: TRBV7-2
clone_size: NA
d_call: TRBD1
j_call: TRBJ1-1
cdr3_aa: CASSWGQVGVTEAFF
cdr3_nt: TGTGCCAGCAGCTGGGGACAGGTAGGGGTCACTGAAGCTTTCTTT

v_call: TRBV1
clone_size: NA
d_call: NA
j_call: TRBJ2-7
cdr3_aa: CTSSQVEASGSNEQYF
cdr3_nt: TGCACCAGCAGCCAAGTGGAGGCTAGCGGGAGTAACGAGCAGTACTTC

v_call: TRBV5-4
clone_size: NA
d_call: TRBD2
j_call: TRBJ2-7
cdr3_aa: CASSLGLAGVGEQYF
cdr3_nt: TGTGCCAGCAGCCTAGGACTAGCGGGAGTCGGCGAGCAGTACTTC

v_call: TRBV18
clone_size: NA
d_call: NA
j_call: TRBJ2-1
cdr3_aa: CASSADNEQFF
cdr3_nt: TGTGCCAGCTCGGCAGACAATGAGCAGTTCTTC

v_call: TRBV6-1
clone_size: NA
d_call: NA
j_call: TRBJ1-4
cdr3_aa: CASSEDPRVRGEKLFF
cdr3_nt: TGTGCCAGCAGTGAAGACCCCCGGGTTAGGGGTGAAAAACTGTTTTTT

v_call: TRBV9
clone_size: NA
d_call: TRBD2
j_call: TRBJ2-3
cdr3_aa: CASSVAELAGGTDTQYF
cdr3_nt: TGTGCCAGCAGCGTGGCTGAGCTAGCGGGGGGAACAGATACGCAGTATTTT

v_call: TRBV11-3
clone_size: NA
d_call: NA
j_call: TRBJ2-3
cdr3_aa: CASSLGGRRAGGDTQYF
cdr3_nt: TGTGCCAGCAGCTTAGGCGGTCGTCGGGCAGGGGGGGATACGCAGTATTTT

v_call: TRBV29-1
clone_size: NA
d_call: TRBD1
j_call: TRBJ1-3
cdr3_aa: CSARQGPVGNTIYF
cdr3_nt: TGCAGCGCCCGACAGGGGCCTGTAGGAAACACCATATATTTT

v_call: TRBV6-1
clone_size: NA
d_call: NA
j_call: TRBJ1-4
cdr3_aa: CASSIRQATNEKLFF
cdr3_nt: TGTGCCAGCAGCATACGACAGGCAACTAATGAAAAACTGTTTTTT

v_call: TRBV30
clone_size: NA
d_call: NA
j_call: TRBJ2-3
cdr3_aa: CAWSGLYTDTQYF
cdr3_nt: TGTGCCTGGAGTGGGCTTTACACAGATACGCAGTATTTT

v_call: TRBV7-2
clone_size: NA
d_call: TRBD2
j_call: TRBJ2-3
cdr3_aa: CASSLGFRASGSDTQYF
cdr3_nt: TGTGCCAGCAGCTTAGGGTTCCGCGCTAGCGGGAGCGATACGCAGTATTTT

v_call: TRBV4-1
clone_size: few
d_call: NA
j_call: TRBJ2-2
cdr3_aa: CASSQARPGELFF
cdr3_nt: TGCGCCAGCAGCCAAGCTAGACCCGGGGAGCTGTTTTTT

v_call: TRBV7-2
clone_size: NA
d_call: TRBD2
j_call: TRBJ2-7
cdr3_aa: CASSLAGLAYEQYF
cdr3_nt: TGTGCCAGCAGTTTAGCGGGGCTGGCCTACGAGCAGTACTTC

v_call: TRBV30
clone_size: NA
d_call: TRBD1
j_call: TRBJ1-4
cdr3_aa: CAWDRGSRKLFF
cdr3_nt: TGTGCCTGGGACAGGGGAAGTAGGAAACTGTTTTTT

v_call: TRBV7-8
clone_size: few
d_call: TRBD2
j_call: TRBJ2-2
cdr3_aa: CASTKRETGELFF
cdr3_nt: TGTGCCAGCACCAAGCGGGAAACCGGGGAGCTGTTTTTT

v_call: TRBV5-5
clone_size: NA
d_call: NA
j_call: TRBJ2-7
cdr3_aa: CASSRGLGSYEQYF
cdr3_nt: TGTGCCAGCAGCCGCGGCCTAGGGAGCTACGAGCAGTACTTC

v_call: TRBV6-1
clone_size: NA
d_call: NA
j_call: TRBJ2-3
cdr3_aa: CASSERRNTQYF
cdr3_nt: TGTGCCAGCAGTGAAAGGAGGAATACGCAGTATTTT

v_call: TRBV5-1
clone_size: NA
d_call: NA
j_call: TRBJ2-5
cdr3_aa: CASSRTTRGVETQYF
cdr3_nt: TGCGCCAGCAGCCGAACCACCAGGGGAGTAGAGACCCAGTACTTC

v_call: TRBV11-2
clone_size: few
d_call: NA
j_call: TRBJ2-7
cdr3_aa: CASSPLSRGYEQYF
cdr3_nt: TGTGCCAGCAGCCCTCTGAGCCGGGGGTACGAGCAGTACTTC

v_call: TRBV28
clone_size: NA
d_call: TRBD2
j_call: TRBJ2-3
cdr3_aa: CASSLTGRVSTDTQYF
cdr3_nt: TGTGCCAGCAGCCTCACGGGGAGGGTAAGCACAGATACGCAGTATTTT

v_call: TRBV27
clone_size: NA
d_call: NA
j_call: TRBJ1-6
cdr3_aa: CASSFEARSTPLHF
cdr3_nt: TGTGCCAGCAGTTTTGAGGCTAGAAGTACACCCCTCCACTTT

v_call: TRBV18
clone_size: NA
d_call: NA
j_call: TRBJ1-6
cdr3_aa: CASSLHPPAGSPLHF
cdr3_nt: TGTGCCAGCTCACTCCACCCCCCAGCGGGGTCACCCCTCCACTTT

v_call: TRBV11-3
clone_size: NA
d_call: TRBD1
j_call: TRBJ2-7
cdr3_aa: CASSIGQGDEQYF
cdr3_nt: TGTGCCAGCAGCATCGGACAGGGGGACGAGCAGTACTTC

v_call: TRBV5-8
clone_size: once
d_call: NA
j_call: TRBJ2-3
cdr3_aa: CASSPESRLTDTQYF
cdr3_nt: TGTGCCAGCAGCCCCGAGTCGCGGCTCACAGATACGCAGTATTTT

v_call: TRBV7-8
clone_size: NA
d_call: NA
j_call: TRBJ2-1
cdr3_aa: CASSLDSYGRGGYNEQFF
cdr3_nt: TGTGCCAGCAGCTTAGACTCTTACGGGCGTGGGGGGTACAATGAGCAGTTCTTC

v_call: TRBV5-6
clone_size: NA
d_call: NA
j_call: TRBJ2-4
cdr3_aa: CASSPGHQNIQYF
cdr3_nt: TGTGCCAGCAGCCCGGGACATCAAAACATTCAGTACTTC

v_call: TRBV4-1
clone_size: NA
d_call: TRBD1
j_call: TRBJ2-7
cdr3_aa: CASSQSPGTVSYEQYF
cdr3_nt: TGCGCCAGCAGCCAAAGCCCCGGGACAGTCTCCTACGAGCAGTACTTC

v_call: TRBV5-1
clone_size: NA
d_call: TRBD2
j_call: TRBJ2-1
cdr3_aa: CASSFGLAGGYYNEQFF
cdr3_nt: TGCGCCAGCAGCTTCGGACTAGCGGGAGGCTACTACAATGAGCAGTTCTTC

v_call: TRBV19
clone_size: NA
d_call: TRBD2
j_call: TRBJ2-2
cdr3_aa: CAAGIRTSGTGELFF
cdr3_nt: TGTGCCGCGGGGATTCGGACTAGCGGAACCGGGGAGCTGTTTTTT

v_call: TRBV19
clone_size: NA
d_call: NA
j_call: TRBJ1-2
cdr3_aa: CASAGPFAGNGYTF
cdr3_nt: TGTGCCAGTGCGGGACCGTTCGCGGGGAATGGCTACACCTTC